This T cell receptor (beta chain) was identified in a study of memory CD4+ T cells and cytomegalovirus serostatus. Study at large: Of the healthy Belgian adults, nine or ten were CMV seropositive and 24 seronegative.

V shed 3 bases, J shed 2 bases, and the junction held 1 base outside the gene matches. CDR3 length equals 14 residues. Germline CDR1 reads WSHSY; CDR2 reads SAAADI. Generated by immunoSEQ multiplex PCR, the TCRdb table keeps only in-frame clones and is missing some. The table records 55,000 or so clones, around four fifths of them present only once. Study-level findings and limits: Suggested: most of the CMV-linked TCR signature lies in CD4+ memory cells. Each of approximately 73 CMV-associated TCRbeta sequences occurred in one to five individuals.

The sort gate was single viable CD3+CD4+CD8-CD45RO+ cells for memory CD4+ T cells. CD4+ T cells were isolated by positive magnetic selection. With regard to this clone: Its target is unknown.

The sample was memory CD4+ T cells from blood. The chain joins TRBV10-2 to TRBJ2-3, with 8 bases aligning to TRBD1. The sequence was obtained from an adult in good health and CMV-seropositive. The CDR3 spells CASSDQGATDTQYF. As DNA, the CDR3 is TGCGCCAGCAGTGATCAGGGGGCCACAGATACGCAGTATTTT.